This TCR beta chain came from a study of T cells in Graves' hyperthyroidism and ophthalmopathy. TCR beta CDR3 regions were amplified from RNA. The TCR CDR3 first-round RT-PCR relied on the HTBI primer set. TCRdb independently ran MiXCR on the multiplex PCR reads; one entry per CDR3 protein. Counted here are under 650,000 distinct CDR3 sequences, about 17% occurring once; the ten biggest clones make up around 4%. The CDR3 totals 15 residues. The V and J ends lost 3 bases and 7 bases respectively, with 16 bases between them. CDR1 and CDR2 (germline): LNHNV, YYDKDF (reference sequence). The sequence came from a woman aged 25 to 39 with Graves' hyperthyroidism. The sequenced material came from blood. V usage is TRBV15 and J usage is TRBJ1-5; D unclear. CDR3 protein: CATSSTATAYQPQHF. Here the CDR3 DNA reads TGTGCCACCAGCAGTACTGCCACAGCATACCAGCCCCAGCATTTT.